A selection of T cell receptor beta chains follows, all from one sample in a study of cytomegalovirus exposure and HLA in healthy donors. Sequenced by immunoSEQ multiplex PCR; TCRdb stores in-frame clones only, minus some. The sample spans some 75,000 clones; the ten largest clones claim approximately 0.81%. The sequenced sample was PBMCs. These receptors all come from a boy younger than 18 in good health and CMV-seronegative. The CDR3 runs from the conserved cysteine through the conserved F or W. The D gene is left open where the match is weak.

D	V	J	DNA	CDR3
TRBD1	TRBV2	TRBJ1-2	TGTGCCAGCAGTGTTTTGGGGACAGATGGCTACACCTTC	CASSVLGTDGYTF
.	TRBV7-2	TRBJ2-7	TGTGCCAGCAGCTTAAACGAGGTCTACGAGCAGTACTTC	CASSLNEVYEQYF
TRBD1	TRBV4-2	TRBJ1-2	TGTGCCAGCAGCCAAGAACGGACAGGGCGTGGTGGCTACACCTTC	CASSQERTGRGGYTF
.	TRBV6-6	TRBJ1-3	TGTGCCAGCAGTTACCGGGACTCTGGAAACAACATATATTTT	CASSYRDSGNNIYF
.	TRBV9	TRBJ2-2	TGTGCCAGCAGCGTAGCCGCGAAATCGACCGGGGAGCTGTTTTTT	CASSVAAKSTGELFF
TRBD2	TRBV6-4	TRBJ2-5	TGTGCCAGCAGTGACTCCAGCGGGGGGGACCAAGAGACCCAGTACTTC	CASSDSSGGDQETQYF
.	TRBV5-6	TRBJ1-2	TGTGCCAGCAGCTTGGGACAGGAGTATGGCTACACCTTC	CASSLGQEYGYTF
.	TRBV14	TRBJ2-1	TGTGCCAGCAGCCAAATGAACTTTGAGCAGTTCTTC	CASSQMNFEQFF
TRBD2	TRBV10-3	TRBJ2-7	TGTGCCATCAGCCGGGGGGGGGCCGTCGAGCAGTACTTC	CAISRGGAVEQYF
TRBD1	TRBV7-9	TRBJ2-5	TGTGCCAGCAGCCTAGGGACAGGGGGAGAGAACCAGTACTTC	CASSLGTGGENQYF
TRBD1	TRBV13	TRBJ1-1	TGTGCCAGCCTGGACAGGGGGCTAATGAACACTGAAGCTTTCTTT	CASLDRGLMNTEAFF
.	TRBV19	TRBJ2-7	TGTGCCAGTAGTATTACGGGAGTCTCCCACGAGCAGTACTTC	CASSITGVSHEQYF
.	TRBV5-5	TRBJ2-7	TGTGCCAGCAGCCTCGGGACTTACTACGAGCAGTACTTC	CASSLGTYYEQYF
.	TRBV11-2	TRBJ1-4	TGTGCCAGCAGCTTAGGGGCCTCGCCCGAAGGTGAAAAACTGTTTTTT	CASSLGASPEGEKLFF
TRBD1	TRBV5-6	TRBJ1-1	TGTGCCAGCAGCTTGGGCAGGGGGGTTGTGAGTGCTTTCTTT	CASSLGRGVVSAFF
TRBD2	TRBV30	TRBJ2-7	TGTGCCTGGAGACTAGCGGGGGCCTACGAGCAGTACTTC	CAWRLAGAYEQYF
TRBD2	TRBV29-1	TRBJ2-1	TGCAGCGTTGAAGATCTAAAGACTAGCGGGAGGTTGAATGAGCAGTTCTTC	CSVEDLKTSGRLNEQFF
.	TRBV6-5	TRBJ2-2	TGTGCCAGCAGTTACTCTTCAGGGAGGACCGGGGAGCTGTTTTTT	CASSYSSGRTGELFF
TRBD1	TRBV6-6	TRBJ2-5	TGTGCCAGCAGTTCCGGGACAGGCCGGGAGACCCAGTACTTC	CASSSGTGRETQYF
.	TRBV7-6	TRBJ2-3	TGTGCCAGCAGCTTAGTAGATGATACGCAGTATTTT	CASSLVDDTQYF
TRBD1	TRBV7-9	TRBJ1-1	TGTGCCAGCAGCTTGACAGGGGTGGACACTGAAGCTTTCTTT	CASSLTGVDTEAFF
.	TRBV4-2	TRBJ2-2	TGTGCCAGCAGCCTAGACGGCACCGGGGAGCTGTTTTTT	CASSLDGTGELFF
.	TRBV25-1	TRBJ1-2	TGTGCCAGCAGTGGGAGAGCTAACTATGGCTACACCTTC	CASSGRANYGYTF
.	TRBV30	TRBJ1-1	TGTGCTATAGACAGGCCGAACACTGAAGCTTTCTTT	CAIDRPNTEAFF
TRBD1	TRBV5-4	TRBJ1-2	TGTGCCAGCAGCTTACCGCAGGGGGCGCGGGGCTACACCTTC	CASSLPQGARGYTF
.	TRBV30	TRBJ1-3	TGTGCCTGGAGGGGTGGGTCGGGGAGCCCTGGAAACACCATATATTTT	CAWRGGSGSPGNTIYF
.	TRBV5-6	TRBJ1-1	TGTGCCAGCAGCTTGGTCGTAAGCGGATCGAACTCACTGGGTGAAGCTTTCTTT	CASSLVVSGSNSLGEAFF
TRBD1	TRBV6-1	TRBJ2-1	TGTGCCAGCAGTGAAGCTGAGGGGGCTGGCAATGAGCAGTTCTTC	CASSEAEGAGNEQFF
.	TRBV5-5	TRBJ1-6	TGTGCCAGCAGCTTCGCGACGGATCCTAGTTCACCCCTCCACTTT	CASSFATDPSSPLHF
.	TRBV29-1	TRBJ1-2	TGCAGCTCGAAAGGCGGGGGAGGGGTAAAGGTTGGGTATGGCTACACCTTC	CSSKGGGGVKVGYGYTF
TRBD2	TRBV6-6	TRBJ2-7	TGTGCCACGGGACTAGCGGGAGGGCCCCACGAGCAGTACTTC	CATGLAGGPHEQYF
TRBD2	TRBV5-8	TRBJ2-3	TGTGCCAGCAGCCGGGGTTTGCGGGAGGCCCTAGATACGCAGTATTTT	CASSRGLREALDTQYF
.	TRBV11-2	TRBJ1-5	TGTGCCAGCAGCTTTGGGGGGAGCAATCAGCCCCAGCATTTT	CASSFGGSNQPQHF
TRBD1	TRBV4-1	TRBJ1-2	TGCGCCAGCAGCCAACGACAGGGGACGTACTATGGCTACACCTTC	CASSQRQGTYYGYTF
TRBD1	TRBV25-1	TRBJ1-6	TGTGCCAGCAGCGCCGCGACAGGGGTCTCTTCACCCCTCCACTTT	CASSAATGVSSPLHF
.	TRBV28	TRBJ1-5	TGTGCCAGCATTCGGGGGGGCCGGTTTAATCAGCCCCAGCATTTT	CASIRGGRFNQPQHF
.	TRBV7-9	TRBJ2-3	TGTGCCAGCAGCTTAGGCAGGAATCCCACAGATACGCAGTATTTT	CASSLGRNPTDTQYF
.	TRBV18	TRBJ2-1	TGTGCCAGCTCACCCTCGTGGGGGGACAATGAGCAGTTCTTC	CASSPSWGDNEQFF
.	TRBV7-3	TRBJ2-3	TGTGCCAGCAGCTTAAGCCCGAGAGATACGCAGTATTTT	CASSLSPRDTQYF
.	TRBV4-1	TRBJ2-3	TGCGCCAGCAGCCACCAGCGGGCGATGGGGGATACGCAGTATTTT	CASSHQRAMGDTQYF
.	TRBV30	TRBJ2-1	TGTGCCTGGAGTGTATCACAGATCAATTTTGAGCAGTTCTTC	CAWSVSQINFEQFF
.	TRBV5-4	TRBJ1-4	TGTGCCAGCAGCCCACAAAGGGGACTGGGGAATGAAAAACTGTTTTTT	CASSPQRGLGNEKLFF